Shown below are 6 T cell receptor beta chains from a single sample sequenced in a study of blood T cell repertoires in COVID-19. TCRdb keeps only in-frame clones here, not all; method: immunoSEQ multiplex PCR. Counted here are 200,000 to 250,000 clones, 85% to 90% occurring once; the ten biggest clones make up approximately 15%. Sequenced sample: PBMCs or T cells enriched from blood (not recorded which). Every receptor here comes from a man under 40 who had been exposed to COVID-19.

The rearrangement links TRBV15 to TRBJ2-3, with D tentatively TRBD2 (6 bases). The CDR3 extends over 16 amino acids. V shed 5 bases and J shed 0 bases, with 15 bases lying between them. From germline, CDR1 is LNHNV and CDR2 YYDKDF (reference sequence). In DNA, the CDR3 is TGTGCCACCAGCCTGGGGTTACGGGGGAGCACAGATACGCAGTATTTT. Residues: CATSLGLRGSTDTQYF.

This chain connects TRBV5-6 to TRBJ1-3, with 9 bases aligning to TRBD1. Germline values: CDR1 SGHDT, CDR2 YYEEEE. V was pared by 0 bases and J by 3 bases, with 4 bases of the junction left unmatched. This CDR3 is built from 16 residues. This CDR3 reads CASSLDRGRIGNTIYF. The CDR3 DNA reads TGTGCCAGCAGCTTGGACAGGGGGCGAATTGGAAACACCATATATTTT. The whole variable domain, remainder taken from reference TRBV5-6 and TRBJ1-3, is DAGVTQSPTHLIKTRGQQVTLRCSPKSGHDTVSWYQQALGQGPQFIFQYYEEEERQRGNFPDRFSGHQFPNYSSELNVNALLLGDSALYLCASSLDRGRIGNTIYFGEGSWLTVV.

This chain joins TRBV4-1 and TRBJ2-7, with a weak D call TRBD2 (5 bases). This CDR3 comprises 15 residues. The V gene's germline CDR1 is MGHRA and CDR2 YSYEKL. V was shortened by 1 base and J by 6 bases, with 16 bases between the two germline ends. CDR3 DNA: TGCGCCAGCAGCCAAGGCGGGCTAGACGGCTTCGAGCAGTACTTC. It encodes CASSQGGLDGFEQYF.

This CDR3 reads CASSQATGGPYEQYF. Written as DNA, the CDR3 is TGTGCCAGCAGCCAGGCGACGGGGGGGCCCTACGAGCAGTACTTC. The V call is TRBV4-2, the J call TRBJ2-7; 8 positions agree with TRBD2. The CDR3 runs to 15 residues. Per the germline V gene, CDR1 is LGHNA and CDR2 is YNFKEQ. Trimming at V came to 3 bases and at J to 2 bases, leaving 6 bases not matched to a gene.

V gene TRBV28 combines with J gene TRBJ1-3, with 10 bases identical to TRBD1. Germline assignment: CDR1 MDHEN and CDR2 SYDVKM. V lost 6 bases, J lost 0 bases, and 5 bases stayed unmatched. The CDR3 length is 16 residues. Written as DNA, the CDR3 is TGTGCCAGCAGAACGGGACAGGGGCGCTCTGGAAACACCATATATTTT. Its protein is CASRTGQGRSGNTIYF.

This clone was recorded only once. The rearrangement joins TRBV2 to TRBJ2-7; perhaps TRBD1 as D (6 bases). This CDR3 contains 14 residues. Germline CDR1 and CDR2: SNHLY and FYNNEI. V was trimmed by 11 bases and J by 3 bases, leaving 20 bases between them. The CDR3 DNA follows: TGTGCCCTCGACCCAAAGGACAGCCTCTACGAGCAGTACTTC. Encoded protein: CALDPKDSLYEQYF.